Listed below are T cell receptor beta chains from one sample, sequenced in a study of neurological immune-mediated disorders. A single record per CDR3 protein comes from TCRdb applying MiXCR to the 5' RACE reads. Of 65,000 to 70,000 distinct CDR3 sequences listed, under 5% are singletons. Sequencing input: PBMCs. These receptors originate from a man aged 45 to 65 with multiple sclerosis. Both conserved end residues are part of each CDR3. Each record gives: D gene, clone size, J gene, V gene, CDR3 DNA, CDR3 protein. D genes are given only for firm matches. Rows give clone size only sometimes, using once, few, many, or a class for an expanded clone.

D: -
size: many
J: TRBJ2-6
V: TRBV2
DNA: TGTGCCAGCAGTGATTGGGGGTCTGGGGCCAACGTCCTGACTTTC
CDR3: CASSDWGSGANVLTF

D: -
size: many
J: TRBJ1-2
V: TRBV14
DNA: TGTGCCAGCAGCCAAGACCTGGGGGACGGCTACACCTTC
CDR3: CASSQDLGDGYTF

D: TRBD1
size: many
J: TRBJ1-1
V: TRBV28
DNA: TGTGCCAGCACCCTACATGAGGGGGCGAACACTGAAGCTTTCTTT
CDR3: CASTLHEGANTEAFF

D: TRBD1
size: many
J: TRBJ1-2
V: TRBV7-2
DNA: TGTGCCAGCAGCACCCGACAGGGGGGGAGAAATGGCTACACCTTC
CDR3: CASSTRQGGRNGYTF

D: -
size: many
J: TRBJ2-2
V: TRBV7-2
DNA: TGTGCCAGCAGCTTAAGCCTATGGACAGTTTCGGCCGGGGAGCTGTTTTTT
CDR3: CASSLSLWTVSAGELFF

D: TRBD1
size: many
J: TRBJ1-2
V: TRBV4-3
DNA: TGCGCCAGCAGCCAAGATTTTCGACAGGGGTCTGCCTGGGACTATGGCTACACCTTC
CDR3: CASSQDFRQGSAWDYGYTF

D: TRBD1
size: many
J: TRBJ2-7
V: TRBV15
DNA: TGTGCCACCAGCAGGTCACAGGGGGGCTCGAACGAGCAGTACTTC
CDR3: CATSRSQGGSNEQYF

D: -
size: many
J: TRBJ2-3
V: TRBV12-3/TRBV12-4
DNA: TGTGCCAGCAGTTTCATAGGCAGGGGCACAGATACGCAGTATTTT
CDR3: CASSFIGRGTDTQYF

D: -
size: -
J: TRBJ2-1
V: TRBV7-6
DNA: TGTGCCAGCAGCTTATGGGGAAGTGGTAATGAGCAGTTCTTC
CDR3: CASSLWGSGNEQFF

D: TRBD2
size: many
J: TRBJ2-2
V: TRBV20-1
DNA: TGCAGTGCTGCGAGGCTAGCGGGGGGTCCCACCGGGGAGCTGTTTTTT
CDR3: CSAARLAGGPTGELFF

D: -
size: many
J: TRBJ2-4
V: TRBV4-1
DNA: TGCGCCAGCAGCCAAGACCGGGGGACCAAAAACATTCAGTACTTC
CDR3: CASSQDRGTKNIQYF

D: TRBD2
size: many
J: TRBJ2-4
V: TRBV20-1
DNA: TGCAGTGCTAGGGGCGGAGCGGGGGGGATAGTTAGGGACATTCAGTACTTC
CDR3: CSARGGAGGIVRDIQYF

D: -
size: many
J: TRBJ1-1
V: TRBV7-9
DNA: TGTGCCAGCAGCCCTCCAGGGCGGAACACTGAAGCTTTCTTT
CDR3: CASSPPGRNTEAFF

D: -
size: many
J: TRBJ2-2
V: TRBV5-1
DNA: TGCGCCAGCAGCTTGTCTCTGAACACCGGGGAGCTGTTTTTT
CDR3: CASSLSLNTGELFF

D: -
size: -
J: TRBJ1-1
V: TRBV12-3/TRBV12-4
DNA: TGTGCCAGCAGTTTAGGGGCAGCTGAAGCTTTCTTT
CDR3: CASSLGAAEAFF

D: TRBD2
size: many
J: TRBJ2-3
V: TRBV10-3
DNA: TGTGCCATCAGTGGGCCCACGCTAGCGGGGTTAACAGATACGCAGTATTTT
CDR3: CAISGPTLAGLTDTQYF

D: TRBD1
size: many
J: TRBJ1-5
V: TRBV12-3/TRBV12-4
DNA: TGTGCCAGCAGTTTAGCCACCGGACAGGTCCTCAATCAGCCCCAGCATTTT
CDR3: CASSLATGQVLNQPQHF

D: -
size: many
J: TRBJ2-7
V: TRBV20-1
DNA: TGCAGTGCTTACCGGGTCAGCGATGACGAGCAGTACTTC
CDR3: CSAYRVSDDEQYF

D: -
size: many
J: TRBJ2-7
V: TRBV3-1
DNA: TGTGCCAGCAGCCAAGGTGTGCGAAGCTCCTACGAGCAGTACTTC
CDR3: CASSQGVRSSYEQYF

D: -
size: many
J: TRBJ2-1
V: TRBV4-1
DNA: TGCGCCAGCAGCCAACCGGGACGTGGCTCCTACAATGAGCAGTTCTTC
CDR3: CASSQPGRGSYNEQFF

D: TRBD1
size: -
J: TRBJ1-1
V: TRBV10-3
DNA: TGTGCCATCAGGGACAGGGGGAACACTGAAGCTTTCTTT
CDR3: CAIRDRGNTEAFF

D: -
size: -
J: TRBJ2-3
V: TRBV5-6
DNA: TGTGCCAGCAGCTCAGGACCTATCACAGATACGCAGTATTTT
CDR3: CASSSGPITDTQYF

D: -
size: few
J: TRBJ2-5
V: TRBV10-2
DNA: TGCGCCAGCAGGGCCGGGGGCGCGGAGACCCAGTACTTC
CDR3: CASRAGGAETQYF

D: -
size: -
J: TRBJ2-1
V: TRBV5-1
DNA: TGCGCCAGCAGCTTGTTCGTTTTGGGGATCACAACTAGGAATGAGCAGTTCTTC
CDR3: CASSLFVLGITTRNEQFF

D: TRBD1
size: many
J: TRBJ2-3
V: TRBV4-2
DNA: TGTGCCAGCAGCCAAGATCTGACAGGGGGATCAGATACGCAGTATTTT
CDR3: CASSQDLTGGSDTQYF

D: TRBD1
size: many
J: TRBJ2-1
V: TRBV24-1
DNA: TGTGCCACCAGTGATTCTCGGCAGGGGGCATCCAATGAGCAGTTCTTC
CDR3: CATSDSRQGASNEQFF

D: -
size: few
J: TRBJ2-2
V: TRBV4-1
DNA: TGCGCCAGCAGCCCGCCGCGCACCGGGGAGCTGTTTTTT
CDR3: CASSPPRTGELFF

D: TRBD1
size: many
J: TRBJ2-3
V: TRBV6-5
DNA: TGTGCCAGCAGCCGGGACAGGGGCCGAAGCACAGATACGCAGTATTTT
CDR3: CASSRDRGRSTDTQYF

D: -
size: -
J: TRBJ2-6
V: TRBV9
DNA: TGTGCCAGCAGCGTCCTTGGAGGCTCTGGGGCCAAAGTCCTGACTTTC
CDR3: CASSVLGGSGAKVLTF

D: TRBD2
size: many
J: TRBJ2-5
V: TRBV5-1
DNA: TGCGCCAGCCGGAGAGGTAGCGGGTTCCAAGAGACCCAGTACTTC
CDR3: CASRRGSGFQETQYF

D: -
size: many
J: TRBJ2-3
V: TRBV7-2
DNA: TGTGCCAGCAGCTTAATCGGTCCGGATACGCAGTATTTT
CDR3: CASSLIGPDTQYF

D: -
size: few
J: TRBJ2-3
V: TRBV6-1
DNA: TGTGCCAGCAGTACCCCGGGATTCACAGATACGCAGTATTTT
CDR3: CASSTPGFTDTQYF

D: -
size: -
J: TRBJ2-3
V: TRBV5-4
DNA: TGTGCCAGCAGCTCAAGGACAGAGGGTTGGACAGATACGCAGTATTTT
CDR3: CASSSRTEGWTDTQYF